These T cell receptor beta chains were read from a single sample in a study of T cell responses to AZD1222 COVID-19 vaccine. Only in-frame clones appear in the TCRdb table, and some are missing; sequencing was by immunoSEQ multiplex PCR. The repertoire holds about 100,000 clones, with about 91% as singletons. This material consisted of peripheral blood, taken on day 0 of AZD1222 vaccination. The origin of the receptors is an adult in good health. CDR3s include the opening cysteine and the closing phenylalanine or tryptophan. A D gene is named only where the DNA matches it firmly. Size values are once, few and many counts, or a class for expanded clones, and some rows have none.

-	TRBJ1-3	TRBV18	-	TGTGCCAGCTCACCATCGAAGGGCCAGACTGGAAACACCATATATTTT	CASSPSKGQTGNTIYF
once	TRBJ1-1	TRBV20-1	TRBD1	TGCAGTGCCAAGGGGGCTCCTGAAGCTTTCTTT	CSAKGAPEAFF
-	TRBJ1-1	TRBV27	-	TGTGCCAGCAGCTATACTCAGAACACTGAAGCTTTCTTT	CASSYTQNTEAFF
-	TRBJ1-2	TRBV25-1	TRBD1	TGTGCCAGCAGTGCGGACAGGGCTAACTATGGCTACACCTTC	CASSADRANYGYTF
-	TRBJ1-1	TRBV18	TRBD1	TGTGCCAGCTCACCACTGGTGACAGGGTCGGGCACTGAAGCTTTCTTT	CASSPLVTGSGTEAFF
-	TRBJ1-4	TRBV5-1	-	TGCGCCAGCAGCTTGGTTGGGTCAACTAATGAAAAACTGTTTTTT	CASSLVGSTNEKLFF
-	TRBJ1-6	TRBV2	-	TGTGCCAGCAGCAGGACAAGCTCCTATAATTCACCCCTCCACTTT	CASSRTSSYNSPLHF
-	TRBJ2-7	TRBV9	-	TGTGCCAGCAGCGTCGGGACGAACTACGAGCAGTACTTC	CASSVGTNYEQYF
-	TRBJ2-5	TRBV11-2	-	TGTGCCAGCAGCTTAGTAGAGACCCAGTACTTC	CASSLVETQYF
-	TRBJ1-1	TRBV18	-	TGTGCCAGCTCGCCAAACCCAGTGGAAAACACTGAAGCTTTCTTT	CASSPNPVENTEAFF
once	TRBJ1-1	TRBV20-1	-	TGCAGTGCTATCGGGGCAACTGAAGCTTTCTTT	CSAIGATEAFF
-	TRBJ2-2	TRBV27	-	TGTGCCAGCAGTTTCCAGGACATCACGAACACCGGGGAGCTGTTTTTT	CASSFQDITNTGELFF
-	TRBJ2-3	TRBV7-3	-	TGTGCCAGCAGCTTAACAACGTTGGGCACAGATACGCAGTATTTT	CASSLTTLGTDTQYF
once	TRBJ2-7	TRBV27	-	TGTGCCAGCGGAAGCAGACAGGACCCCTACGAGCAGTACTTC	CASGSRQDPYEQYF
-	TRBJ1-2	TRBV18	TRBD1	TGTGCCAGCTCCCCTATCCGGACAGGGTTGGGTAATAGCAACTATGGCTACACCTTC	CASSPIRTGLGNSNYGYTF
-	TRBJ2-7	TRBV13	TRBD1	TGTGCCAGCAGCAATAGACAGGGTATGTCCTACGAGCAGTACTTC	CASSNRQGMSYEQYF
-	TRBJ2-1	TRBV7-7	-	TGTGCCAGCAGCTTAGGTCTCGATCGGGAATATGAGCAGTTCTTC	CASSLGLDREYEQFF